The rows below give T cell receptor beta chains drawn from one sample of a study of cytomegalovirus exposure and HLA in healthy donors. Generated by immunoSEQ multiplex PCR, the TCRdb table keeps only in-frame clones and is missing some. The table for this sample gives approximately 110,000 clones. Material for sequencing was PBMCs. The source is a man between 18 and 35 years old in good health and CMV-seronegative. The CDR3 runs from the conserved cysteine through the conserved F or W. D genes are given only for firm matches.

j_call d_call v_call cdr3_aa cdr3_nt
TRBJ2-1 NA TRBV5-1 CASSLLGDNEQFF TGCGCCAGCAGCTTACTAGGAGACAATGAGCAGTTCTTC
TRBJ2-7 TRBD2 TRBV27 CASSFSGSYEQYF TGTGCCAGCAGTTTTAGCGGGAGCTACGAGCAGTACTTC
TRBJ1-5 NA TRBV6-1 CASSETQGFISNQPQHF TGTGCCAGCAGTGAAACCCAGGGATTTATCAGCAATCAGCCCCAGCATTTT
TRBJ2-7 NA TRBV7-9 CASSSRINSYEQYF TGTGCCAGCAGCTCACGTATAAACAGTTACGAGCAGTACTTC
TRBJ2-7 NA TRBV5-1 CASSFRSNYEQYF TGCGCCAGCAGCTTTAGGTCGAACTACGAGCAGTACTTC
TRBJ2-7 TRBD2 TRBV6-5 CASSPRTSGRLEQYF TGTGCCAGCAGTCCCCGGACTAGCGGGAGACTCGAGCAGTACTTC
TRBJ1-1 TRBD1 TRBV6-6 CASSPDRGTEAFF TGTGCCAGCAGTCCCGACAGGGGGACTGAAGCTTTCTTT
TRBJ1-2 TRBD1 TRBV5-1 CASSPGQDRVLGYTF TGCGCCAGCAGCCCGGGGCAAGACAGGGTATTAGGCTACACCTTC
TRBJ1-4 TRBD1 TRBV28 CASSFWTGQNEKLFF TGTGCCAGCAGTTTTTGGACAGGGCAAAATGAAAAACTGTTTTTT
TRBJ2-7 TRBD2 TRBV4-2 CASSPPVVAGDSYEQYF TGTGCCAGCAGCCCGCCCGTCGTGGCGGGGGACTCCTACGAGCAGTACTTC
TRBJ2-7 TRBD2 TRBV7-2 CASSPLAGEGEQYF TGTGCCAGCAGCCCTCTAGCGGGAGAGGGCGAGCAGTACTTC
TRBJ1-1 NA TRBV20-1 CSARDYVEAFF TGCAGTGCTAGAGATTATGTCGAAGCTTTCTTT
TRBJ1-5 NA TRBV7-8 CASSLAQGNQPQHF TGTGCCAGCAGCTTAGCGCAGGGCAATCAGCCCCAGCATTTT
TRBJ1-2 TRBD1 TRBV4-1 CASSQDRDRARHGYTF TGCGCCAGCAGCCAAGATAGGGACAGGGCCCGTCATGGCTACACCTTC
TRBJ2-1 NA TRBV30 CAWSGPGSHEQFF TGTGCCTGGAGTGGCCCAGGGTCCCATGAGCAGTTCTTC
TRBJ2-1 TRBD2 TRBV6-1 CASSEGSTSGSSYNEQFF TGTGCCAGCAGTGAAGGGTCGACTAGCGGGAGTTCCTACAATGAGCAGTTCTTC
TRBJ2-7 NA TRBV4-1 CASSHPGTLASYEQYF TGCGCCAGCAGCCACCCCGGGACACTCGCCTCCTACGAGCAGTACTTC
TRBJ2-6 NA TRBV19 CASSMTRSSGANVLTF TGTGCCAGTAGTATGACTAGGTCATCGGGGGCCAACGTCCTGACTTTC
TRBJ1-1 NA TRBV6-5 CASSYSRQVMNTEAFF TGTGCCAGCAGTTACTCTCGACAGGTCATGAACACTGAAGCTTTCTTT
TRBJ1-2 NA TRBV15 CATSRERNYGYTF TGTGCCACCAGCAGAGAACGGAACTATGGCTACACCTTC
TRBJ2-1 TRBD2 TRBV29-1 CSVEGLREQKYNEQFF TGCAGCGTTGAGGGCTTGCGGGAGCAAAAATACAATGAGCAGTTCTTC
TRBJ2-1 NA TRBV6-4 CASSDTWWRAKEYEQFF TGTGCCAGCAGTGACACGTGGTGGAGGGCAAAGGAGTATGAGCAGTTCTTC
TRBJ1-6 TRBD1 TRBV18 CASSPTGAGDSPLHF TGTGCCAGCTCACCAACAGGGGCCGGGGATTCACCCCTCCACTTT
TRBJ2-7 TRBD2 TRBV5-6 CASASPGASGTYEQYF TGTGCCAGCGCGTCCCCCGGGGCTAGCGGAACATACGAGCAGTACTTC
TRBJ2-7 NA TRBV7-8 CASSLGLGMREQYF TGTGCCAGCAGCTTAGGCCTAGGAATGCGGGAGCAGTACTTC
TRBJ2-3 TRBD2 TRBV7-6 CASSLVAGGRADTQYF TGTGCCAGCAGCTTAGTGGCGGGGGGGCGGGCAGATACGCAGTATTTT
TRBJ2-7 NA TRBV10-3 CAISESWLGGDSYEQYF TGTGCCATCAGTGAGTCTTGGTTGGGAGGAGACAGCTACGAGCAGTACTTC
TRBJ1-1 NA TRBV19 CASSISWRGGDTEAFF TGTGCCAGTAGTATATCCTGGCGGGGAGGGGACACTGAAGCTTTCTTT
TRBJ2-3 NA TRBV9 CASTASGPPSGTQYF TGTGCCAGCACTGCGAGTGGTCCTCCAAGTGGTACGCAGTATTTT
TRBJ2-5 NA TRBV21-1 CARTPSWPPQETQYF TGTGCCAGGACACCTTCGTGGCCGCCCCAAGAGACCCAGTACTTC
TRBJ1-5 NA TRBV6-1 CASRGQQWPQHF TGTGCCAGCAGAGGACAGCAATGGCCCCAGCATTTT
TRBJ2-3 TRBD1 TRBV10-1 CASSEATGGSTDTQYF TGCGCCAGCAGTGAGGCAACAGGGGGGAGCACAGATACGCAGTATTTT
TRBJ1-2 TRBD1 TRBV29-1 CSVTGTAYGYTF TGCAGCGTAACCGGGACAGCTTATGGCTACACCTTC
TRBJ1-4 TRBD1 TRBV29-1 CSVEDPMDRGLTRSEKLFF TGCAGCGTTGAAGATCCGATGGACAGGGGATTGACCCGTAGTGAAAAACTGTTTTTT
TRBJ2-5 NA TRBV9 CASADGGTSETQYF TGTGCCAGCGCCGACGGAGGGACCTCGGAGACCCAGTACTTC
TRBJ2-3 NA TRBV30 CAWSLSRRTQKNTDTQYF TGTGCCTGGAGTCTCTCTCGTAGGACTCAAAAAAACACAGATACGCAGTATTTT
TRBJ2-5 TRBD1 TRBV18 CASSPPQGARETQYF TGTGCCAGCTCACCACCCCAGGGGGCTAGGGAGACCCAGTACTTC